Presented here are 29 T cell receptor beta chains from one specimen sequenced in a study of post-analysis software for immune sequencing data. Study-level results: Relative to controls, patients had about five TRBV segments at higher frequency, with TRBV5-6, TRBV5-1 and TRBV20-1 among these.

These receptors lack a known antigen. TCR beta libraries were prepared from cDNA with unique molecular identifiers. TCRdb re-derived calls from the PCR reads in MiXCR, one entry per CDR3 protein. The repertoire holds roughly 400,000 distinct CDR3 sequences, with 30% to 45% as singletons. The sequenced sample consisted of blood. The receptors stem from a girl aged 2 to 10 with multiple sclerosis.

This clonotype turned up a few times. The CDR3 region is CASSKMTGTGVRETQYF. Written as DNA, the CDR3 is TGTGCCAGCAGCAAGATGACCGGGACAGGGGTTAGAGAGACCCAGTACTTC. The V call is TRBV14, the J call TRBJ2-5; TRBD1 agrees at 10 bases. This CDR3 has 17 residues. Germline trimming cut 5 bases from V and 4 bases from J; bases unmatched to any gene: 13. Germline loops: CDR1 SGHDN, CDR2 FVKESK. Looking up the rest from reference TRBV14 and TRBJ2-5 gives the full variable domain: EAGVTQFPSHSVIEKGQTVTLRCDPISGHDNLYWYRRVMGKEIKFLLHFVKESKQDESGMPNNRFLAERTGGTYSTLKVQPAELEDSGVYFCASSKMTGTGVRETQYFGPGTRLLVL.

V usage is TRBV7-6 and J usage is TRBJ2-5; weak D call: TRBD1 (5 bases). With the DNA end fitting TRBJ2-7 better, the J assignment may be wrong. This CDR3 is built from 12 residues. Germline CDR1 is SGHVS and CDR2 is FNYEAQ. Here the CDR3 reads CASSLSGCEQYF. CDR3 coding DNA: TGTGCCAGCAGCTTGTCAGGGTGCGAGCAGTACTTC.

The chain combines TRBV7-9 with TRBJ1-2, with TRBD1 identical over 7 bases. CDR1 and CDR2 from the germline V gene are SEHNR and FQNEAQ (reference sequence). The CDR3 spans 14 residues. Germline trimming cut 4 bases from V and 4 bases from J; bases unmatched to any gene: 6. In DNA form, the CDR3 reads TGTGCCAGCAGCTCGTGGACAGGTGGCTATGGCTACACCTTC. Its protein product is CASSSWTGGYGYTF.

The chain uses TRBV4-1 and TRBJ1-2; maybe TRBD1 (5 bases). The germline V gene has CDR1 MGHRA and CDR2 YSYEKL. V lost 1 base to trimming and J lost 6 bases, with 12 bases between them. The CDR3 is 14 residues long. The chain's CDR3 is CASSQVRQGNGYTF. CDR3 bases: TGCGCCAGCAGCCAAGTAAGGCAGGGAAATGGCTACACCTTC.

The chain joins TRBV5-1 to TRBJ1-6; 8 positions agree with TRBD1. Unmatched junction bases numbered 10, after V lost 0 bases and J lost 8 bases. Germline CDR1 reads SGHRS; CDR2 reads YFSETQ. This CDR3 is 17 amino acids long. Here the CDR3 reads CASSLVLAGGDYSPLHF. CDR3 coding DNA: TGCGCCAGCAGCTTGGTGTTGGCAGGGGGCGATTATTCACCCCTCCACTTT.

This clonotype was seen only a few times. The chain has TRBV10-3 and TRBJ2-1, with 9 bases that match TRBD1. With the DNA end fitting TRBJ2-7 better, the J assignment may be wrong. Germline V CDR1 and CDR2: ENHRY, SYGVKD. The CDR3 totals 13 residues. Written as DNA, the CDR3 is TGTGCCATCAGCGGACAGGGGTCGGAGGAGCAGTACTTC. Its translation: CAISGQGSEEQYF.

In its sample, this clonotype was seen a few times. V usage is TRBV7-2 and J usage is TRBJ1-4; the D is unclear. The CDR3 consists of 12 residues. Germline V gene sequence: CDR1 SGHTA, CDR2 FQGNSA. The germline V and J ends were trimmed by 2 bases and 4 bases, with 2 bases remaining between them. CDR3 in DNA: TGTGCCAGCAGCTTAAGTAATGAAAAACTGTTTTTT. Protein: CASSLSNEKLFF. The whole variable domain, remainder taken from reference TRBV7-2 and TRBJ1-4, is GAGVSQSPSNKVTEKGKDVELRCDPISGHTALYWYRQSLGQGLEFLIYFQGNSAPDKSGLPSDRFSAERTGGSVSTLTIQRTQQEDSAVYLCASSLSNEKLFFGSGTQLSVL.

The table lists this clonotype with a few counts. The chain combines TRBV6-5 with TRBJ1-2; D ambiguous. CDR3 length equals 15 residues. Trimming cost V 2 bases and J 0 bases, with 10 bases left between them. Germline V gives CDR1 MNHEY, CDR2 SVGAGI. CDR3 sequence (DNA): TGTGCCAGCAGTTACGACTGGGCGACTAACTATGGCTACACCTTC. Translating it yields CASSYDWATNYGYTF.

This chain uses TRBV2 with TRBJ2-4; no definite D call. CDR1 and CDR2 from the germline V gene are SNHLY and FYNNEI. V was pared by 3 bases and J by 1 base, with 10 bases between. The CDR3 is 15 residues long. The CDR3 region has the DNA TGTGCCAGCAGTGAGCTGCAGGTGGCCAAAAACATTCAGTACTTC. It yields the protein CASSELQVAKNIQYF.

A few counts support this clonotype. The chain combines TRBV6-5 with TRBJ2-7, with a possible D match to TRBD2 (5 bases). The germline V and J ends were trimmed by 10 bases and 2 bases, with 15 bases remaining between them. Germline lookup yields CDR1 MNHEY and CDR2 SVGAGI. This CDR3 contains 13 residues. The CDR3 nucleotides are TGTGCCACACGGAAAGGGAGAGCCTACGAGCAGTACTTC. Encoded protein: CATRKGRAYEQYF.

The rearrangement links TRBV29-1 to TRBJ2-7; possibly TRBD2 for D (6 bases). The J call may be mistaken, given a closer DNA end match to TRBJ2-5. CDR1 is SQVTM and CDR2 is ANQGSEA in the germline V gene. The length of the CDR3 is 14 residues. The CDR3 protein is CSVDREVPAETQYF. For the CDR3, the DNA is TGCAGCGTTGACAGGGAGGTACCCGCGGAGACCCAGTACTTC.

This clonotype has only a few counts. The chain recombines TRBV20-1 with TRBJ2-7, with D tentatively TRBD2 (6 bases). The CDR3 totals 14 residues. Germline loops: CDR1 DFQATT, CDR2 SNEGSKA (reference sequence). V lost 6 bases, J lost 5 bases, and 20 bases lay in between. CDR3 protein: CSASGFRTRDEQYF. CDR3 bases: TGCAGTGCGAGCGGGTTTCGGACACGCGACGAGCAGTACTTC.

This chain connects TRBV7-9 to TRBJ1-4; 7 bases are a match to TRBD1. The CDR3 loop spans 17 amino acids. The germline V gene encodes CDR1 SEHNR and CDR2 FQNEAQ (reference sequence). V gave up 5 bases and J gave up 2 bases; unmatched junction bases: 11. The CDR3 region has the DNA TGTGCCAGCAGCCCGACAGGGTCGGGTGTTACTAATGAAAAACTGTTTTTT. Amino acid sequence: CASSPTGSGVTNEKLFF.

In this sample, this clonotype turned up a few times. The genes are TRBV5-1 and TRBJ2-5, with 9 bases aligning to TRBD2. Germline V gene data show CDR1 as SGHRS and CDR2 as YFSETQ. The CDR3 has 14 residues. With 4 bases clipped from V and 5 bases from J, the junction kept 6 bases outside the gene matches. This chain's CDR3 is CASSPGTSWETQYF. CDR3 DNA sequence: TGCGCCAGCAGCCCGGGGACTAGCTGGGAGACCCAGTACTTC.

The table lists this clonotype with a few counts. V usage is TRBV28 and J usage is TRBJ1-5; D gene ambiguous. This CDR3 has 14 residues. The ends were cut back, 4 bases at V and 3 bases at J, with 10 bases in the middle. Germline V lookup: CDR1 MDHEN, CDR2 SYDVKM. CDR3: CASSSGQLNQPQHF. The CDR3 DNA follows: TGTGCCAGCAGTTCCGGCCAGCTCAATCAGCCCCAGCATTTT.

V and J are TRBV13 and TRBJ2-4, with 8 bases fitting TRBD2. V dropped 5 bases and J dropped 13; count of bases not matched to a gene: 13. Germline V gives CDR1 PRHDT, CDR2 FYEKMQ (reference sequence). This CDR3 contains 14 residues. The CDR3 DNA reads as TGTGCCAGCAGCCTACTAGCGGCTCCCTTGGGGCAGTACTTC. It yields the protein CASSLLAAPLGQYF.

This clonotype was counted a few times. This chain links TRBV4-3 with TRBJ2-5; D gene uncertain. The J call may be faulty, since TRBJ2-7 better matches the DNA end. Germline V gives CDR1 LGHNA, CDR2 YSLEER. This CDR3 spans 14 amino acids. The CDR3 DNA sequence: TGCGCCAGCAGCCCGGACCGCTCCGGGTACGAGCAGTACTTC. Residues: CASSPDRSGYEQYF.

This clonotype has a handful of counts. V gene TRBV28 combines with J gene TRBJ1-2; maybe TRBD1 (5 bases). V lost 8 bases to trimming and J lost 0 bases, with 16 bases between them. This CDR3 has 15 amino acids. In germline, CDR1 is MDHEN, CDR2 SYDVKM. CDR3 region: CASCPGHLPNYGYTF. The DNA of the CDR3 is TGTGCCAGCTGTCCCGGACACTTACCTAACTATGGCTACACCTTC.

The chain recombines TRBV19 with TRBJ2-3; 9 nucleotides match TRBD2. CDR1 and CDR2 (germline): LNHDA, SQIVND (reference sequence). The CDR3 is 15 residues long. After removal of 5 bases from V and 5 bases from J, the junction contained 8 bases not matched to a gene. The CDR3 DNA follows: TGTGCCAGTAGTGAAATAGCGGGAGCGGGAGATACGCAGTATTTT. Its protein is CASSEIAGAGDTQYF. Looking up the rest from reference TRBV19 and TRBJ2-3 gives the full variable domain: DGGITQSPKYLFRKEGQNVTLSCEQNLNHDAMYWYRQDPGQGLRLIYYSQIVNDFQKGDIAEGYSVSREKKESFPLTVTSAQKNPTAFYLCASSEIAGAGDTQYFGPGTRLTVL.

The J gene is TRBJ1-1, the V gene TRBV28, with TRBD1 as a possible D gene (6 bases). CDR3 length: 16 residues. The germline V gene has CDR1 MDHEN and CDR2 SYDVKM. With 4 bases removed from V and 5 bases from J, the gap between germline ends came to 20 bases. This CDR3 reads CASSSPGTQGVTEAFF. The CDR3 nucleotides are TGTGCCAGCAGTTCACCCGGGACACAGGGCGTTACTGAAGCTTTCTTT.

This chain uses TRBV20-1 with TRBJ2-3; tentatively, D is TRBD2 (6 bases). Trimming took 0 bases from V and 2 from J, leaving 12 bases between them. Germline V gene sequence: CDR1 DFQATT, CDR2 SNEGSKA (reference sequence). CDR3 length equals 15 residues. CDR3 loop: CSARDMVAVTDTQYF. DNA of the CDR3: TGCAGTGCTAGAGATATGGTAGCGGTCACAGATACGCAGTATTTT.

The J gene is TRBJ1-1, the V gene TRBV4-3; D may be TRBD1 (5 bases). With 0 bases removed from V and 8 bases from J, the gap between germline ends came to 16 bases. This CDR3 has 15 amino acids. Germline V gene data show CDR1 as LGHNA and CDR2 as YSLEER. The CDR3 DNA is TGCGCCAGCAGCCAAGAGTTCAGCCAGGGCAGGGAAGCTTTCTTT. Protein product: CASSQEFSQGREAFF.

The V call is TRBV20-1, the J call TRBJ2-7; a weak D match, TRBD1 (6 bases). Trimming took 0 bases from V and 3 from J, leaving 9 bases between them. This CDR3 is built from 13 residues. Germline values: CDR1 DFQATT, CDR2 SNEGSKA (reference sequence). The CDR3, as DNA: TGCAGTGCTAGAGAGCAGGGGTTCTACGAGCAGTACTTC. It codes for CSAREQGFYEQYF.

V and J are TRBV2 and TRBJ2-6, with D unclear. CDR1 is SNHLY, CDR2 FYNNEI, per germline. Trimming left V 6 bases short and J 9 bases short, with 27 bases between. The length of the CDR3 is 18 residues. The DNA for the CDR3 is TGTGCCAGCAGCTCGGACCTAAATAGCCGGGTTCCCGTCAACGTCCTGACTTTC. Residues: CASSSDLNSRVPVNVLTF.

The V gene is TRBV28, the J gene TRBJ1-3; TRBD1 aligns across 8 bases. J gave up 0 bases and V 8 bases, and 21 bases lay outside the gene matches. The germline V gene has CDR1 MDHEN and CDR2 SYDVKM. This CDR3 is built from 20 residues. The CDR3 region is CASRYSRVTDRAFSGNTIYF. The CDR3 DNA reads TGTGCCAGCCGATACTCCCGAGTGACGGACAGGGCCTTCTCTGGAAACACCATATATTTT.

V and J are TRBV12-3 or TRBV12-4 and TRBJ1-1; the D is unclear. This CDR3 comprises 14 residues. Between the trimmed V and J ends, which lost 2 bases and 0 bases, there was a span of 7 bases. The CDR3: CASSLLQLNTEAFF. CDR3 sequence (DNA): TGTGCCAGCAGTTTACTCCAGCTGAACACTGAAGCTTTCTTT.

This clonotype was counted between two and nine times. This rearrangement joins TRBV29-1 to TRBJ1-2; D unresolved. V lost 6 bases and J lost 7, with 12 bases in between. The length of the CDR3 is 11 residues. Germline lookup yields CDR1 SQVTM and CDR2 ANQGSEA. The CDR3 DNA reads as TGCAGCGTGGGAGTTGCGGGTGGCTACACCTTC. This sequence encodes CSVGVAGGYTF.

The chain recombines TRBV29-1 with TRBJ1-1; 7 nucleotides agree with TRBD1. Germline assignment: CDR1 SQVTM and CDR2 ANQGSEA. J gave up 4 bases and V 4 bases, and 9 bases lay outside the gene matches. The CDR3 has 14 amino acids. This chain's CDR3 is CSVGRGGGGTEAFF. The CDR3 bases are TGCAGCGTTGGCAGGGGGGGAGGGGGCACTGAAGCTTTCTTT. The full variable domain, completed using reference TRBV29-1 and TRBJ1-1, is SAVISQKPSRDICQRGTSLTIQCQVDSQVTMMFWYRQQPGQSLTLIATANQGSEATYESGFVIDKFPISRPNLTFSTLTVSNMSPEDSSIYLCSVGRGGGGTEAFFGQGTRLTVV.

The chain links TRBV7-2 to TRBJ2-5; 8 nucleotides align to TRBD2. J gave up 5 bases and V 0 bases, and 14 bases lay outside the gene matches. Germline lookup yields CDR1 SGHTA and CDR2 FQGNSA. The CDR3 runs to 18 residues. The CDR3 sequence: CASSLAFSGGQGGETQYF. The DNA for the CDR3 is TGTGCCAGCAGCTTAGCTTTCAGCGGGGGCCAAGGGGGGGAGACCCAGTACTTC.